Each of the 12 T cell receptor beta chains below was sequenced from the same sample in a study of CD8+CD57+ T cells in acquired aplastic anemia. The template used for profiling TCR beta VDJ and CDR3 was genomic DNA. TCRdb itself ran the reads through MiXCR, one entry per CDR3 protein. The sample records some 45,000 distinct CDR3 sequences, approximately 67% being singletons. The sample taken for sequencing was sorted CD4+, CD8+, or CD8+CD57+ T cells (not recorded which) from PBMCs. All receptors derive from a human donor in good health, serving as a control.

This clonotype was counted a few times. V and J are TRBV2 and TRBJ1-6; 11 bases are shared with TRBD1. J lost 9 bases, V lost 6 bases, and 7 bases had no gene match. The CDR3 loop spans 15 amino acids. Germline V gene lookup returns CDR1 SNHLY and CDR2 FYNNEI. This CDR3 is CASSLPGQGASPLHF. CDR3 sequence (DNA): TGTGCCAGCAGCTTGCCTGGACAGGGGGCTTCACCCCTCCACTTT.

The chain carries TRBV29-1 and TRBJ2-1; tentative D call: TRBD1 (6 bases). V lost 4 bases to trimming and J lost 7 bases, with 11 bases between them. Germline values: CDR1 SQVTM, CDR2 ANQGSEA. CDR3 size: 12 residues. CDR3 protein: CSVGRQVNEQFF. CDR3 in DNA: TGCAGCGTTGGTCGACAGGTTAATGAGCAGTTCTTC.

By proportion, this clonotype is medium-sized. The V and J genes are TRBV20-1 and TRBJ1-2, with 7 bases aligning to TRBD1. The CDR3 loop spans 12 amino acids. J gave up 2 bases and V 4 bases, and 1 base lay outside the gene matches. Germline V gives CDR1 DFQATT, CDR2 SNEGSKA (reference sequence). For the CDR3, the DNA is TGCAGTGCTAAGGGACAGAACTATGGCTACACCTTC. This gives the protein CSAKGQNYGYTF.

This clonotype has only one observation. The chain uses TRBV9 and TRBJ2-7; TRBD2 matches 10 bases. Germline V lookup: CDR1 SGDLS, CDR2 YYNGEE. Germline trimming cut 6 bases from V and 2 bases from J; bases unmatched to any gene: 14. The CDR3 covers 17 residues. CDR3 bases: TGTGCCAGCAAGAACCCATCTATAGCGGGGGGTACCTACGAGCAGTACTTC. Encoded protein: CASKNPSIAGGTYEQYF.

The V gene is TRBV15, the J gene TRBJ2-7; D is unresolved. The CDR3 runs to 13 residues. Trimming removed 3 bases from V and 2 bases from J, with 8 bases in between. CDR1 LNHNV and CDR2 YYDKDF come from the germline V gene (reference sequence). CDR3 sequence (DNA): TGTGCCACCAGCAGGGACGCAACCTACGAGCAGTACTTC. Amino acid sequence: CATSRDATYEQYF.

The chain has TRBV19 and TRBJ2-1; D not certain. V lost 3 bases, J lost 4 bases, and 7 bases lay in between. CDR1 and CDR2 (germline): LNHDA, SQIVND (reference sequence). The CDR3 contains 13 residues. The CDR3 coding sequence is TGTGCCAGTAGTATGGGATTATACAATGAGCAGTTCTTC. This gives the protein CASSMGLYNEQFF.

The table lists this clonotype with a few counts. The gene calls are TRBV10-1 and TRBJ2-5; unclear D gene. There are 16 residues in the CDR3. Germline loops: CDR1 WNHNN, CDR2 SYGVQD (reference sequence). V was clipped by 0 bases and J by 4 bases, with 15 bases between them. CDR3 sequence: CASSESRGSGRETQYF. The CDR3 DNA follows: TGCGCCAGCAGTGAGTCCCGCGGATCGGGCAGAGAGACCCAGTACTTC.

This clonotype was seen a single time. The genes are TRBV20-1 and TRBJ1-1; TRBD1 might be the D (5 bases). This CDR3 has 14 residues. V was pared by 5 bases and J by 2 bases, with 15 bases between. Germline-derived CDR1 and CDR2 are DFQATT and SNEGSKA (reference sequence). CDR3 in DNA: TGCAGTGCTCCCCGTGGGACGGCTAACACTGAAGCTTTCTTT. Translating gives CSAPRGTANTEAFF.

This chain connects TRBV7-9 to TRBJ2-7, with D perhaps being TRBD1 or TRBD2 (5 bases each). The V and J ends lost 7 bases and 1 base respectively, with 11 bases between them. The CDR3 spans 13 residues. Germline V lookup: CDR1 SEHNR, CDR2 FQNEAQ (reference sequence). CDR3 residues: CASMGPESYEQYF. CDR3 bases: TGTGCCAGCATGGGACCGGAGTCCTACGAGCAGTACTTC.

This clonotype was picked up many times. J is TRBJ2-7 and V is TRBV20-1; tentative D call: TRBD2 (5 bases). This CDR3 comprises 14 residues. CDR1 and CDR2 from the germline V gene are DFQATT and SNEGSKA (reference sequence). Trimming stripped 6 bases from V and 2 bases from J, with 17 bases between. The CDR3 bases are TGCAGTGCCGACCCCACTAGTTTGGCCTACGAGCAGTACTTC. Protein: CSADPTSLAYEQYF.

This clonotype was seen just once. The chain links TRBV5-1 to TRBJ1-2; 7 bases line up with TRBD1. The V gene end was trimmed by 0 bases and the J gene end by 7 bases; junction bases not matched to a gene: 6. The CDR3 covers 14 residues. Germline CDR1 SGHRS, CDR2 YFSETQ. CDR3 residues: CASSLGQGGTGYTF. CDR3 in DNA: TGCGCCAGCAGCTTGGGACAGGGTGGTACTGGCTACACCTTC.

The chain carries TRBV19 and TRBJ2-7; TRBD1 might be the D (6 bases). The germline V gene encodes CDR1 LNHDA and CDR2 SQIVND (reference sequence). Trimming cost V 4 bases and J 2 bases, with 15 bases left between them. The CDR3 runs 15 residues. CDR3 DNA sequence: TGTGCCAGTAGTACGCAACAGGGTAGTCCCTACGAGCAGTACTTC. It specifies CASSTQQGSPYEQYF.